This record looks at one TCR beta chain sequence and its context. This entry belongs to a study of blood T cell repertoires in COVID-19. Deletions cut 3 bases from V and 1 base from J, with 8 bases between. The CDR3 contains 13 residues. Germline assignment: CDR1 DFQATT and CDR2 SNEGSKA (reference sequence). The repertoire was sequenced with immunoSEQ multiplex PCR; TCRdb's copy has only in-frame clones and lacks some. The sample yields fewer than 250,000 clones, around 86% seen once. The receptor comes from a man aged 55 to 69 with acute or convalescent COVID-19. This sequence joins TRBV20-1 and TRBJ2-3, with unresolved D. Material: peripheral blood. DNA for the CDR3: TGCAGTGCTAGTCTAGGAGGCACAGATACGCAGTATTTT. Amino acids: CSASLGGTDTQYF.